This TCR beta chain is drawn from a study of T cells after yellow fever vaccination (dated by TCRdb to between 2017 and 2020). Broadly, across the study: The SMART-Seq v4 Ultra Low Input RNA kit was used to prepare libraries from fractions with low cell numbers. Bulk TCR alpha and beta repertoires were sequenced longitudinally to track T-cell clones before and after primary and booster YFV17D yellow fever vaccination. Bulk PBMC replicates and cell subsets were isolated from blood drawn at multiple timepoints before and after both primary and secondary immunization. Two healthy male donors, one aged 18 to 30 and one aged 30 to 40 years, were included in the cohort. What the research found in general, with its limitations: Compared with the primary T-cell response, the secondary T-cell response was weaker but faster, peaking on day 5 rather than day 15. Computational filtering was required because FACS-sorted repertoires could contain abundant contaminating clonotypes from the bulk population. Because the study included only two donors, the extent to which the findings can be generalized is limited. A small fraction of clonotypes appeared in both the CD4 and CD8 compartments, likely as a result of convergent recombination. Most clones expanded after primary vaccination (96% of CD4 and about 85% of CD8) were re-detected after the booster, suggesting that broad memory maintenance occurred.

For this clonotype: The target of this receptor is not known. Qualities for individual bases were not recorded, and no much larger clone is one base off.

Synthesis of TCR cDNA relied on 5'RACE template switching, a step that introduced a universal primer site along with unique molecular identifiers. cDNA synthesis was primed from both the TCR alpha and TCR beta constant segments. Two PCR steps were used to amplify libraries, with sample barcodes and sequencing adapters being added in the second step. Sequencing of libraries was performed on Illumina HiSeq 2500 (2x100 bp) or NovaSeq (2x150 bp). Regarding the original processing steps: MIGEC handled demultiplexing of reads and collapsing into UMI consensus sequences, while MiXCR performed V(D)J alignment. Using edgeR on replicate PBMC samples, clonotypes were called vaccine-responding if FDR was below 0.01 and the log2 fold change was above 5 up to day 15. Each bulk clonotype was labeled CD4 or CD8 based on which sequenced repertoire, CD4 or CD8, contained the clonotype at higher abundance. Using fastp at Q25 and MiXCR, TCRdb reprocessed the public reads and kept productive beta chains. Rows with one shared CDR3 protein collapse into an entry with the most common genes and DNA. Here the V and J calls rest on TCRdb's processing, not on the authors' analysis. For this sample there are about 180,000 distinct CDR3 sequences; approximately 6.2% appear just once. Just under 3% of the sample lies in the top ten.

V lost 6 bases and J lost 4 bases, and the count of bases not matched to a germline gene is 5. From its cysteine to its phenylalanine, the CDR3 spans 14 amino acids. Only the CDR3 DNA stays, 42 bases, in frame from base 1. CDR1 and CDR2, per the germline V gene (reference sequence), are SGHNT and YYREEE. Read against the paper, the sample's treatment or condition label means: live attenuated yellow fever vaccine strain. PBMCs were isolated from peripheral blood using a standard Ficoll-Paque protocol. Dynabeads CD4 and CD8 positive selection kits were used to isolate the CD4 and CD8 T-cell fractions. TriZol was used to extract RNA from bulk PBMCs, from CD4 and CD8 fractions, and from dextramer-positive and dextramer-negative fractions.

The origin of this receptor is a man between 18 and 35 years old who received the YFV17D yellow fever vaccine. The chain is made from TRBV5-4 and TRBJ2-3, and 10 junction bases match TRBD2. Here the sequenced sample was CD4+ T cells sorted from PBMCs, taken on the day of the first yellow fever vaccination. The DNA sequence follows: TGTGCCAGCACCAAGCGGGGGGGTGCAGATACGCAGTATTTT. It translates to CASTKRGGADTQYF. The variable domain in full, with residues beyond the CDR3 obtained from the reference TRBV5-4 and TRBJ2-3 genes, is ETGVTQSPTHLIKTRGQQVTLRCSSQSGHNTVSWYQQALGQGPQFIFQYYREEENGRGNFPPRFSGLQFPNYSSELNVNALELDDSALYLCASTKRGGADTQYFGPGTRLTVL.